A selection of T cell receptor beta chains follows, all from one sample in a study of shared clonotypes between healthy human individuals. Some clones are missing from TCRdb's copy, which holds only in-frame ones; the method was immunoSEQ multiplex PCR. This sample has fewer than 150,000 clones; around 66% occur once, and the top ten carry 20% to 25%. The specimen sequenced was memory CD8+ T cells sorted from blood. These receptors were collected from a woman under 40 in good health. The CDR3 runs from the conserved cysteine through the conserved F or W. Fields, in order: clone size, J gene, V gene, D gene, CDR3 protein, CDR3 DNA. D genes are given only for firm matches. Where a row states a size, it is once, few, many or the class of an expanded clone; other rows omit it.

- TRBJ2-7 TRBV9 TRBD1 CASSVGQGDSYEQYF TGTGCCAGCAGCGTAGGACAGGGGGATTCCTACGAGCAGTACTTC
- TRBJ2-7 TRBV29-1 - CSVGTSQGTYEQYF TGCAGCGTTGGAACAAGCCAGGGAACCTACGAGCAGTACTTC
- TRBJ2-7 TRBV6-6 - CASWRGEAYEQYF TGTGCCAGCTGGAGGGGGGAAGCCTACGAGCAGTACTTC
- TRBJ1-5 TRBV18 - CASSHTPYAKGNQPQHF TGTGCCAGCTCGCACACCCCGTACGCTAAGGGCAATCAGCCCCAGCATTTT
- TRBJ2-7 TRBV28 - CASSPGRWGRPSYEQYF TGTGCCAGCAGCCCCGGGCGATGGGGGAGGCCCTCCTACGAGCAGTACTTC
once TRBJ1-6 TRBV6-1 TRBD1 CASSDGTGDNSPLHF TGTGCCAGCAGTGATGGGACAGGGGATAATTCACCCCTCCACTTT
- TRBJ2-7 TRBV13 - CASSVGSTSYEQYF TGTGCCAGCAGCGTCGGGAGTACCTCCTACGAGCAGTACTTC
- TRBJ2-7 TRBV6-6 TRBD2 CASSYLNGGYSYEQYF TGTGCCAGCAGTTACCTTAACGGGGGGTACTCCTACGAGCAGTACTTC
- TRBJ2-2 TRBV19 TRBD2 CASSQGGSNFGELFF TGTGCCAGTAGTCAGGGCGGGAGTAATTTCGGGGAGCTGTTTTTT
- TRBJ1-5 TRBV27 - CASKAGADNQPQHF TGTGCCAGCAAAGCAGGGGCCGACAATCAGCCCCAGCATTTT
- TRBJ2-5 TRBV6-1 TRBD1 CASRVGQGQETQYF TGTGCCAGCAGAGTGGGACAGGGCCAAGAGACCCAGTACTTC
few TRBJ2-6 TRBV2 - CASSDSGASGANVLTF TGTGCCAGCAGTGACTCAGGCGCCTCTGGGGCCAACGTCCTGACTTTC
- TRBJ2-3 TRBV7-2 - CASSLVWQSDTQYF TGTGCCAGCAGCTTAGTTTGGCAGTCAGATACGCAGTATTTT
few TRBJ2-7 TRBV29-1 - CSALGWSYEQYF TGCAGCGCTTTGGGTTGGTCCTACGAGCAGTACTTC
- TRBJ2-7 TRBV28 - CASTSRYEQYF TGTGCCAGCACCTCAAGATACGAGCAGTACTTC
- TRBJ2-7 TRBV7-6 - CASTARGPGYEQYF TGTGCCAGCACCGCCCGAGGTCCCGGCTACGAGCAGTACTTC
- TRBJ2-7 TRBV5-1 - CASRDPWRGREQYF TGCGCCAGCAGAGATCCGTGGAGGGGTCGCGAGCAGTACTTC
few TRBJ2-1 TRBV19 TRBD2 CASSIWLAGGFGNEQFF TGTGCCAGTAGTATTTGGCTAGCGGGAGGGTTTGGGAATGAGCAGTTCTTC
- TRBJ2-5 TRBV23-1 - CASSQSVALQETQYF TGCGCCAGCAGTCAATCGGTAGCGCTCCAAGAGACCCAGTACTTC
- TRBJ2-5 TRBV28 - CASSRGTPQETQYF TGTGCCAGCAGCCGCGGGACACCACAAGAGACCCAGTACTTC